This T cell receptor (beta chain) was profiled in a study of CD8 T cells in Susac syndrome (dated by TCRdb to between 2018 and 2021). As for the study more broadly: The study used repertoire sequencing to test whether antigen drove CD8+ T cell activation and differentiation in Susac syndrome. The study compared CD8+ T cell repertoire clonality among 12 healthy donors, about 14 Susac syndrome patients and approximately 16 multiple sclerosis patients. General study outcomes and caveats: The number of individuals in the TCR sequencing and HLA analysis was acknowledged as relatively small.

RNA was extracted using the RNeasy kit, and about 0.5 to 1 ug of the RNA was reverse transcribed with random hexamers. The immunoSEQ multiplex PCR assay, which covers 54 Vbeta and 13 Jbeta segments, was used to amplify TCR beta CDR3 regions. PCR amplification bias was corrected using a synthetic template baseline for primer optimization and computational correction. Processing in the source paper ran as follows. Reads were assigned to V, D and J genes according to IMGT and analyzed in immunoSEQ Analyzer, with only productive sequences retained. To calculate clonality, Shannon entropy was normalized by log2 of the number of productive unique sequences and then subtracted from one. For each patient and control, public and private clones were evaluated within the 100 most prevalent clones. A clone was defined as Susac-specific if it was absent from the healthy and MS cohorts, from roughly 980 published viral clones and from other ImmuneACCESS disease sequences. Using fastp trimming at Q25 and MiXCR clonotype assembly, TCRdb reanalyzed the public sequencing data and kept in-frame beta chains. CDR3 protein duplicates are merged, each entry listing the most common genes and DNA. These V and J calls rely on TCRdb rather than the paper's analysis. The sample table shows 200,000 to 250,000 distinct CDR3 sequences, and more than 85% are seen once. About 0.13% of the sample goes to the ten largest clones.

High-throughput TCR beta sequencing profiled peripheral blood CD8+ and CD4+ T cells from healthy donors, Susac syndrome patients and multiple sclerosis patients. The multiple sclerosis controls were treatment-naive patients whose relapsing-remitting disease, either stable or active, fulfilled the revised McDonald criteria. Bulk CD8+ and CD4+ T cells were purified by magnetic negative isolation, whereas CD8+ TEMRA cells were enriched by FACS. Blood was drawn into EDTA tubes, processed within 24 hours, and PBMCs were isolated by density gradient centrifugation. PBMCs intended for TCR sequencing were cryopreserved in liquid nitrogen and thawed later in a water bath at 37 degrees C. The sorted or isolated CD4+, CD8+ and CD8+ TEMRA cells had a purity of 90% or higher. V and J are truncated by 11 bases and 1 base respectively, leaving an intervening sequence of 14 bases. Reading from cysteine to phenylalanine, the CDR3 counts 13 amino acids. Solely the CDR3 DNA is kept, with 39 bases framed from the first base. Looking up the germline V gene (reference sequence) yields CDR1 SEHNR and CDR2 FQNEAQ.

As for this clonotype: Its antigen is not yet known. The record has no base qualities; no much larger clone is one base away.

This clonotype was obtained from a human donor with multiple sclerosis. Recombination linked TRBV7-9 to TRBJ1-1; TRBD1 is a possible D gene, resting on 6 matching bases. The sequenced sample consisted of CD8+ T cells from PBMCs. CDR3 sequence: CASGAAGNTEAFF. The DNA reads TGTGCCTCGGGGGCGGCAGGGAACACTGAAGCTTTCTTT.